This T cell receptor (beta chain) was identified in a study of identical twins. Trimming stripped 4 bases from V and 1 base from J, with 11 bases between. The CDR3 is made up of 15 amino acids. The germline V gene has CDR1 SGDLS and CDR2 YYNGEE. In its sample, this clonotype was seen many times. TCRdb redid the calling of the 5' RACE reads with MiXCR, one entry per CDR3 protein. This sample has around 250,000 distinct CDR3 sequences, with approximately 5.9% found just once. Separately, the same data were catalogued under a study of T cells expressing NK-cell markers.

Material: CD8+ T cells sorted from blood. The chain uses TRBV9 and TRBJ2-2, with D hard to call. This TCR came from a woman younger than 30 in good health. The CDR3, as DNA: TGTGCCAGCAGCCTCGAGATGGGGAACACCGGGGAGCTGTTTTTT. This sequence encodes CASSLEMGNTGELFF.